This T cell receptor beta chain was recovered during a study of T-cell memory formation after mild COVID-19. Study details: For the most part, TCR clusters were specific to one donor. Findings of the study overall: CD4+ contracting clones lay mainly in CM and EM, CD8+ ones in EMRA. Day 15 to 85 contractors were CD4/CD8 balanced; later expanders leaned CD4+.

Germline V gene data show CDR1 as SGHAT and CDR2 as FQNNGV. The length of the CDR3 is 15 residues. The ends lost 2 bases at V and 9 bases at J; junction bases unmatched: 5. After 5'RACE with constant-segment primers, TCR alpha and TCR beta cDNA libraries carrying sample barcodes and UMIs were obtained. From the 5' RACE reads, TCRdb called clonotypes with MiXCR, one entry per CDR3 protein. The sample gives under 450,000 distinct CDR3 sequences, under 15% of which show up once; about 22% is in the top ten. This clonotype came up a few times. Its antigen is unknown. The chain uses TRBV11-2 and TRBJ2-1; 12 bases match TRBD1. This TCR was recovered from a man between 18 and 35 years old who had mild COVID-19 (a few samples of this study predate the infection). Cell type and time point are not known. The sequencing input was PBMCs or a T cell subset sorted from them (not recorded which). CDR3 loop: CASSLFGTGGGEQFF. In DNA, the CDR3 is TGTGCCAGCAGCTTATTCGGGACAGGGGGCGGTGAGCAGTTCTTC.